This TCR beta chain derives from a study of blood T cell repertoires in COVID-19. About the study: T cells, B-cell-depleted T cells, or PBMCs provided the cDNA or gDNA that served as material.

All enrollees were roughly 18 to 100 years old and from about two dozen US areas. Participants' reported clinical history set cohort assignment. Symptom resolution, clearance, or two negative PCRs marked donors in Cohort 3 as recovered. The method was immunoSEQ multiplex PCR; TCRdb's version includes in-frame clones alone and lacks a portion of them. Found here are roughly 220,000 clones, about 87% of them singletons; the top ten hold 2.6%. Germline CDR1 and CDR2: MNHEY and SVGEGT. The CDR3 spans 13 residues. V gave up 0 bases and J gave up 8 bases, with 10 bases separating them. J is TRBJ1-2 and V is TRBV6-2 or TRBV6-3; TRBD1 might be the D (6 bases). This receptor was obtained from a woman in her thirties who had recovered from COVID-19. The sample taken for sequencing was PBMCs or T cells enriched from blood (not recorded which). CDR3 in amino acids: CASSYSNRVGYTF. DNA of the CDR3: TGTGCCAGCAGTTACTCAAACAGGGTCGGCTACACCTTC.